One and the same sample provided the 6 T cell receptor beta chains below, sequenced in a study of blood T cell repertoires in COVID-19. Method: immunoSEQ multiplex PCR; TCRdb's copy keeps in-frame clones and lacks some. The sample lists about 140,000 clones, 60% to 80% occurring once. The specimen sequenced was PBMCs or T cells enriched from blood (not recorded which). These receptors were taken from a woman aged 45-59 years who had recovered from COVID-19.

The chain has TRBV7-9 and TRBJ1-2; D unclear. Looked up from germline, CDR1 is SEHNR and CDR2 is FQNEAQ (reference sequence). The CDR3 sequence is 13 residues long. V lost 4 bases and J 8 bases, leaving 14 bases between the germline ends. CDR3 sequence: CASSSRLWEGYTF. In DNA form, the CDR3 reads TGTGCCAGCAGCTCAAGGTTGTGGGAGGGCTACACCTTC.

Comments on this clone: One junction end disagrees with the germline gene, perhaps due to a read error. The chain has TRBV7-9 and TRBJ1-1, with TRBD1 matching over 7 bases. CDR3 length equals 14 residues. Germline CDR1 and CDR2: SEHNR and FQNEAQ (reference sequence). The CDR3 DNA reads as TGTGCCAGCAGCTTAACAGGGGACTTCACCCTTAAGGTCTTT. Translation: CASSLTGDFTLKVF. The whole variable domain, filled in from reference TRBV7-9 and TRBJ1-1, reads DTGVSQNPRHKITKRGQNVTFRCDPISEHNRLYWYRQTLGQGPEFLTYFQNEAQLEKSRLLSDRFSAERPKGSFSTLEIQRTEQGDSAMYLCASSLTGDFTLKVFGQGTRLTVV.

In its sample, this clone was seen a few times. The chain employs TRBV6-6 and TRBJ2-5, with D perhaps matching TRBD1 (5 bases). Per the germline V gene, CDR1 is MNHNY and CDR2 is SVGAGI (reference sequence). This CDR3 spans 14 amino acids. Trimming removed 6 bases at V and 3 bases at J, with 14 bases between. The CDR3 region has the DNA TGTGCCAGCAGCCGTTTCCAAGGGGAAGAGACCCAGTACTTC. Translating it yields CASSRFQGEETQYF.

The chain carries TRBV7-3 and TRBJ2-5; D uncertain. CDR1 and CDR2 (germline): SGHTA, FQGTGA. The CDR3 is made up of 14 amino acids. With 5 bases removed from V and 5 bases from J, the gap between germline ends came to 15 bases. CDR3 sequence (DNA): TGTGCCAGCAGCCCCTCTATAAAAGAGGAGACCCAGTACTTC. Its protein product is CASSPSIKEETQYF. Full variable domain (outside the CDR3, taken from reference TRBV7-3 and TRBJ2-5): GAGVSQTPSNKVTEKGKYVELRCDPISGHTALYWYRQSLGQGPEFLIYFQGTGAADDSGLPNDRFFAVRPEGSVSTLKIQRTERGDSAVYLCASSPSIKEETQYFGPGTRLLVL.

The chain uses TRBV5-1 and TRBJ2-7; 10 positions match TRBD1. This CDR3 is built from 13 residues. J gave up 6 bases and V 3 bases, and 3 bases lay outside the gene matches. Germline-derived CDR1 and CDR2 are SGHRS and YFSETQ. CDR3 protein: CASSYGQGGEQYF. CDR3 bases: TGCGCCAGCAGCTACGGACAGGGGGGCGAGCAGTACTTC.

This clone is a singleton in its sample. This chain links TRBV24-1 with TRBJ2-2; perhaps TRBD2 as D (6 bases). CDR1 is KGHDR, CDR2 SFDVKD, per germline. The CDR3 spans 16 residues. V lost 0 bases, J lost 5 bases, and 12 bases lay in between. The CDR3 sequence: CATSDLQKGRTGELFF. The CDR3 DNA follows: TGTGCCACCAGTGATTTGCAGAAGGGGAGGACCGGGGAGCTGTTTTTT.